This T cell receptor beta chain was identified in a study of T cell responses to AZD1222 COVID-19 vaccine. Trimming took 5 bases from V and 3 from J; bases not matched to a gene: 7. The germline V gene has CDR1 SGHAT and CDR2 FQNNGV. This CDR3 contains 15 residues. Data came from immunoSEQ multiplex PCR; TCRdb stores just in-frame clones and leaves some out. The sample carries 150,000 to 200,000 clones, 90% to 95% recorded once. This TCR was recovered from an adult who received the AZD1222 COVID-19 vaccine. The chain employs TRBV11-2 and TRBJ2-1; 7 bases agree with TRBD2. The sample consisted of peripheral blood, taken 28 days after the second AZD1222 dose. The DNA for the CDR3 is TGTGCCAGCAGCCCTACTCCGGGGGGCTACAATGAGCAGTTCTTC. Translation: CASSPTPGGYNEQFF.